The 28 T cell receptor beta chains below were found in one sample sequenced in a study of CD8+ T cells in alopecia areata. Following extraction, RNA underwent reverse transcription to cDNA, which served as the sequencing template. The protocol was immunoSEQ multiplex PCR, while the TCRdb copy is restricted to in-frame clones and leaves out a portion. The sample comprises over 150,000 clones, about three fifths of which are singletons, and approximately 0.7% rests with the top ten. Treatment here: oral pan-JAK inhibitor, 5-10 mg twice daily. The sample was CD4+ T cells sorted from blood, taken at week 4, from a patient treated with tofacitinib. These TCRs come from a human donor with alopecia areata.

This rearrangement joins TRBV4-1 to TRBJ2-1; 14 nucleotides agree with TRBD2. In germline, CDR1 is MGHRA, CDR2 YSYEKL. CDR3 length: 17 residues. The ends lost 4 bases at V and 8 bases at J; junction bases unmatched: 10. Here the CDR3 reads CASSPGVGLAGEDEQFF. The CDR3 DNA sequence: TGCGCCAGCAGCCCAGGGGTGGGACTAGCGGGAGAAGATGAGCAGTTCTTC.

The genes are TRBV2 and TRBJ2-5; the match to TRBD2 covers 7 bases. The germline V gene has CDR1 SNHLY and CDR2 FYNNEI. V lost 3 bases, J lost 2 bases, and 6 bases stayed unmatched. The CDR3 contains 15 residues. CDR3 nucleotide sequence: TGTGCCAGCAGTGACCAAGCGGGAAGACAAGAGACCCAGTACTTC. The encoded protein is CASSDQAGRQETQYF.

A few counts support this clone. The genes are TRBV23-1 and TRBJ1-5; tentatively, D is TRBD1 (6 bases). TRBV23-1 is flagged as an ORF with uncertain function. The V end was cut by 4 bases, the J end by 0 bases, with 19 bases between. CDR3 length equals 18 residues. DNA of the CDR3: TGCGCCAGCAGTCTCGGCCCGGGACAAGATCATAGCAATCAGCCCCAGCATTTT. Its translation: CASSLGPGQDHSNQPQHF.

This chain joins TRBV5-1 and TRBJ2-1, with TRBD2 matching over 7 bases. Germline V gives CDR1 SGHRS, CDR2 YFSETQ. The CDR3 has 15 amino acids. V was clipped by 0 bases and J by 9 bases; unmatched bases: 9. Written as DNA, the CDR3 is TGCGCCAGCAGCTTGGCACTCGCGGGAGCGGTTGAGCAGTTCTTC. Protein: CASSLALAGAVEQFF.

Only one count was recorded for this clone. The J gene is TRBJ2-4, the V gene TRBV28; possibly TRBD2 for D (6 bases). Germline-derived CDR1 and CDR2 are MDHEN and SYDVKM. The CDR3 runs 12 residues. V was shortened by 5 bases and J by 13 bases, with 15 bases between the two germline ends. For the CDR3, the DNA is TGTGCCAGCAGTCGTAGCGGAACTCCACAGTACTTC. Translation: CASSRSGTPQYF.

The CDR3 nucleotides are TGCGCCAGCAGCTTCTATGGACTAGCGGGAGGGGTCGGGGAGCTGTTTTTT. It yields the protein CASSFYGLAGGVGELFF. The chain employs TRBV5-1 and TRBJ2-2; 15 positions agree with TRBD2. V shed 2 bases, J shed 7 bases, and the junction held 6 bases outside the gene matches. Germline V lookup: CDR1 SGHRS, CDR2 YFSETQ. The CDR3 is 17 amino acids.

The chain recombines TRBV29-1 with TRBJ2-1; 10 positions match TRBD2. This CDR3 is 16 amino acids long. Germline V lookup: CDR1 SQVTM, CDR2 ANQGSEA. The V segment lost 4 bases and the J segment 2 bases; nucleotides outside the gene matches: 8. CDR3 protein: CSVVRLAGVTYNEQFF. CDR3 nucleotide sequence: TGCAGCGTTGTACGTCTAGCGGGAGTAACCTACAATGAGCAGTTCTTC.

This rearrangement joins TRBV29-1 to TRBJ2-1, with TRBD1 matching 8 bases. Germline trimming cut 5 bases from V and 9 bases from J; bases unmatched to any gene: 12. Germline loops: CDR1 SQVTM, CDR2 ANQGSEA. The CDR3 sequence is 14 residues long. The CDR3, as DNA: TGCAGCGTTCGGCCAGGGGGCACGCCGAGTGAGCAGTTCTTC. This sequence encodes CSVRPGGTPSEQFF.

The gene calls are TRBV30 and TRBJ1-1; D ambiguous. This CDR3 is built from 11 residues. Trimming left V 2 bases short and J 5 bases short, with 6 bases between. CDR1 and CDR2 from the germline V gene are GTSNPN and SVGIG (reference sequence). CDR3 DNA: TGTGCCTGGAGTTCGTTAACTGAAGCTTTCTTT. It is translated as CAWSSLTEAFF.

The rearrangement links TRBV6-5 to TRBJ2-3; D gene unclear. CDR1 and CDR2 from the germline V gene are MNHEY and SVGAGI. With 2 bases removed from V and 0 bases from J, the gap between germline ends came to 9 bases. The CDR3 is made up of 15 amino acids. In DNA, the CDR3 is TGTGCCAGCAGTTACACGAGATCTAGCACAGATACGCAGTATTTT. Translated: CASSYTRSSTDTQYF.

This clone has only a few counts. The rearrangement joins TRBV5-4 to TRBJ1-5, with D possibly being TRBD1 (5 bases). This CDR3 spans 14 amino acids. Per germline, CDR1 SGHNT and CDR2 YYREEE (reference sequence). V was trimmed by 0 bases and J by 4 bases, leaving 8 bases between them. The CDR3 reads CASSLGGANQPQHF. CDR3 DNA sequence: TGTGCCAGCAGCTTGGGAGGGGCTAATCAGCCCCAGCATTTT.

V is TRBV7-9 and J is TRBJ1-4; 7 bases fit TRBD1. CDR1 and CDR2 from the germline V gene are SEHNR and FQNEAQ (reference sequence). The CDR3 contains 14 residues. Unmatched junction bases numbered 8, after V lost 5 bases and J lost 8 bases. CDR3 amino acids: CASSKTGYWEKLFF. The CDR3 DNA reads TGTGCCAGCAGCAAGACAGGGTACTGGGAAAAACTGTTTTTT.

The chain recombines TRBV29-1 with TRBJ2-1; D call uncertain. This CDR3 comprises 13 residues. Trimming removed 6 bases at V and 0 bases at J, with 9 bases between. Germline values: CDR1 SQVTM, CDR2 ANQGSEA. CDR3 sequence reads: CSVPLSSYNEQFF. The CDR3 DNA is TGCAGCGTCCCGTTGAGCTCCTACAATGAGCAGTTCTTC.

This clone was seen a single time. The chain has TRBV27 and TRBJ2-7; D is undetermined. This CDR3 is 16 amino acids long. The germline V and J ends were trimmed by 2 bases and 0 bases, with 14 bases remaining between them. CDR1 MNHEY and CDR2 SMNVEV come from the germline V gene (reference sequence). CDR3 residues: CASSLVAGYSSYEQYF. In nucleotides, the CDR3 is TGTGCCAGCAGTTTAGTTGCCGGGTATAGCTCCTACGAGCAGTACTTC.

The chain links TRBV23-1 to TRBJ2-3, with D perhaps matching TRBD2 (5 bases). TRBV23-1 is recorded as an ORF, its role being uncertain. CDR3 size: 16 residues. V lost 10 bases to trimming and J lost 1 base, with 21 bases between them. The CDR3 region has the DNA TGCGCCACTAACCCAACGTGGCAGGAGGGCACAGATACGCAGTATTTT. Its protein is CATNPTWQEGTDTQYF.

The sample holds one count of this clone. The chain couples TRBV6-5 to TRBJ2-3; D unclear. Germline lookup yields CDR1 MNHEY and CDR2 SVGAGI. This CDR3 is 14 amino acids long. Trimming stripped 7 bases from V and 5 bases from J, with 16 bases between. In nucleotides, the CDR3 is TGTGCCAGCAAGAATCTCGCGGCCAGAGATACGCAGTATTTT. It specifies CASKNLAARDTQYF.

The chain is built from TRBV29-1 and TRBJ2-7, with 11 bases aligning to TRBD1. The CDR3 sequence is 14 residues long. CDR1 and CDR2 (germline): SQVTM, ANQGSEA. V shed 7 bases, J shed 4 bases, and the junction held 9 bases outside the gene matches. Here the CDR3 reads CSATQGTGGYEQYF. CDR3 bases: TGCAGCGCCACTCAAGGGACAGGGGGATACGAGCAGTACTTC.

The count of this clone is one. The chain employs TRBV6-5 and TRBJ1-2, with TRBD1 as a possible D gene (5 bases). Germline V gene sequence: CDR1 MNHEY, CDR2 SVGAGI. V was clipped by 5 bases and J by 8 bases, with 9 bases between them. The CDR3 has 11 amino acids. Written as DNA, the CDR3 is TGTGCCAGCAGTACAGGTTTAGGCTACACCTTC. Translation: CASSTGLGYTF.

The chain carries TRBV10-2 and TRBJ2-1; 11 bases align to TRBD2. Germline V CDR1 and CDR2: WSHSY, SAAADI. V was clipped by 6 bases and J by 5 bases; unmatched bases: 3. The CDR3 length is 14 residues. DNA of the CDR3: TGCGCCAGCAGGACTAGCGGGATAAACAATGAGCAGTTCTTC. The encoded protein is CASRTSGINNEQFF.

The gene calls are TRBV6-6 and TRBJ1-2; 7 nucleotides align to TRBD1. Trimming at V came to 5 bases and at J to 4 bases, leaving 7 bases not matched to a gene. Germline CDR1 reads MNHNY; CDR2 reads SVGAGI (reference sequence). This CDR3 region has 14 residues. The CDR3 bases are TGTGCCAGCAGTCCCGGGACAGCAACCTATGGCTACACCTTC. It encodes CASSPGTATYGYTF.

The chain combines TRBV6-5 with TRBJ2-5; weak D call: TRBD1 (6 bases). Germline V gene sequence: CDR1 MNHEY, CDR2 SVGAGI. The CDR3 sequence is 15 residues long. The V end lost 4 bases, the J end lost 5 bases, and 17 bases lay between the germline ends. The DNA for the CDR3 is TGTGCCAGCAGTTCCGACAGGCTTAGACCGGAGACCCAGTACTTC. This sequence encodes CASSSDRLRPETQYF.

The V gene is TRBV30, the J gene TRBJ2-4; D might be TRBD2 (6 bases). The CDR3 sequence is 14 residues long. The germline V gene encodes CDR1 GTSNPN and CDR2 SVGIG (reference sequence). V gave up 3 bases and J gave up 9 bases, with 18 bases separating them. In DNA, the CDR3 is TGTGCCTGGAGCAACAAAGCAGGGAGGATCATTCAGTACTTC. Its translation: CAWSNKAGRIIQYF.

The J gene is TRBJ2-3, the V gene TRBV2; the D is unclear. Trimming stripped 4 bases from V and 7 bases from J, with 15 bases between. Germline lookup yields CDR1 SNHLY and CDR2 FYNNEI. This CDR3 is built from 14 residues. This CDR3 is CASSGSGLVNTQYF. The CDR3 nucleotides read TGTGCCAGCAGTGGGTCCGGGCTTGTGAATACGCAGTATTTT.

The V and J genes are TRBV6-5 and TRBJ2-2; D call uncertain. The CDR3 contains 13 residues. Between the trimmed V and J ends, which lost 6 bases and 7 bases, there was a span of 12 bases. Germline V CDR1 and CDR2: MNHEY, SVGAGI. Written as DNA, the CDR3 is TGTGCCAGCAGGGCACGGCCCAGCGGGGAGCTGTTTTTT. Protein: CASRARPSGELFF.

This clone occurred a few times. The chain has TRBV19 and TRBJ1-3; D not resolved. Germline V gives CDR1 LNHDA, CDR2 SQIVND (reference sequence). The V and J ends lost 4 bases and 4 bases respectively, with 8 bases between them. This CDR3 has 13 residues. The CDR3 region is CASSTMDGNTIYF. The DNA of the CDR3 is TGTGCCAGTAGTACCATGGACGGAAACACCATATATTTT.

The V gene is TRBV7-8, the J gene TRBJ2-1; D not certain. Trimming pared 1 base from V and 12 bases from J, leaving 10 bases between. Germline assignment: CDR1 SGHVS and CDR2 FQNEAQ. The CDR3 contains 12 residues. As DNA, the CDR3 is TGTGCCAGCAGCTTAGTCCGGGTCGGGCAGTTCTTC. Translated: CASSLVRVGQFF.

The chain carries TRBV6-6 and TRBJ2-5; the D gene is possibly TRBD2 (6 bases). Germline loops: CDR1 MNHNY, CDR2 SVGAGI (reference sequence). There are 13 residues in the CDR3. V lost 6 bases to trimming and J lost 1 base, with 9 bases between them. The DNA for the CDR3 is TGTGCCAGCAGAACCGGGAGCCAAGAGACCCAGTACTTC. Its protein is CASRTGSQETQYF.

The sample holds a few counts of this clone. This chain uses TRBV30 with TRBJ2-3, with D hard to call. V lost 0 bases to trimming and J lost 3 bases, with 10 bases between them. The CDR3 runs 14 residues. Germline V lookup: CDR1 GTSNPN, CDR2 SVGIG (reference sequence). The CDR3 protein is CAWSVAMGTDTQYF. As DNA, the CDR3 is TGTGCCTGGAGTGTGGCTATGGGTACAGATACGCAGTATTTT. The variable domain in full, completed from reference TRBV30 and TRBJ2-3, reads SQTIHQWPATLVQPVGSPLSLECTVEGTSNPNLYWYRQAAGRGLQLLFYSVGIGQISSEVPQNLSASRPQDRQFILSSKKLLLSDSGFYLCAWSVAMGTDTQYFGPGTRLTVL.